Listed here are 14 T cell receptor beta chains from one sample, sequenced in a study of blood T cell repertoires in COVID-19. Using immunoSEQ multiplex PCR, the repertoire was profiled, and TCRdb retains in-frame clones only, with some absent. Of fewer than 75,000 clones in the sample, approximately 87% were seen once. Sequencing was carried out using peripheral blood. Receptor source: a man aged 60-69 years with active or convalescent COVID-19.

CDR3 sequence reads: CATSRVRQNTEAFF. The CDR3 DNA is TGTGCCACCAGCAGAGTCCGACAGAACACTGAAGCTTTCTTT. The chain links TRBV15 to TRBJ1-1; D not certain. The CDR3 contains 14 residues. Deletions cut 1 base from V and 1 base from J, with 7 bases between. Germline V lookup: CDR1 LNHNV, CDR2 YYDKDF (reference sequence).

Only one count was recorded for this clone. V is TRBV5-1 and J is TRBJ2-2; weak D call: TRBD2 (5 bases). The V end was cut by 4 bases, the J end by 4 bases, with 11 bases between. The CDR3 runs 14 residues. Germline V gives CDR1 SGHRS, CDR2 YFSETQ. CDR3 in DNA: TGCGCCAGCAGCCTTTCGGACTTCACCGGGGAGCTGTTTTTT. Residues: CASSLSDFTGELFF.

CDR3 nucleotide sequence: TGTGCCAGCAGCCTCAGGGGGCTGAGCTACGAGCAGTACTTC. It specifies CASSLRGLSYEQYF. The chain uses TRBV9 and TRBJ2-7; 8 bases are shared with TRBD1. Germline CDR1 SGDLS, CDR2 YYNGEE. The CDR3 length is 14 residues. V shed 4 bases, J shed 3 bases, and the junction held 6 bases outside the gene matches. The full variable domain, its missing parts supplied by reference TRBV9 and TRBJ2-7, is DSGVTQTPKHLITATGQRVTLRCSPRSGDLSVYWYQQSLDQGLQFLIQYYNGEERAKGNILERFSAQQFPDLHSELNLSSLELGDSALYFCASSLRGLSYEQYFGPGTRLTVT.

This clone has only a few counts. CDR3 sequence: CASSLAGVGGAKNIQYF. In nucleotides, the CDR3 is TGCGCCAGCAGCTTGGCCGGCGTCGGGGGGGCCAAAAACATTCAGTACTTC. V is TRBV5-1 and J is TRBJ2-4, with 7 positions matching TRBD2. V dropped 0 bases and J dropped 1; count of bases not matched to a gene: 7. CDR1 SGHRS and CDR2 YFSETQ come from the germline V gene. The CDR3 spans 17 residues.

J is TRBJ2-3 and V is TRBV20-1; D not certain. The CDR3 covers 11 residues. Germline-derived CDR1 and CDR2 are DFQATT and SNEGSKA (reference sequence). V was clipped by 3 bases and J by 11 bases, with 12 bases between them. CDR3 nucleotide sequence: TGCAGTGCTAGTCTGGCGGCCCAGCAGTATTTT. Translation gives CSASLAAQQYF.

The chain combines TRBV6-5 with TRBJ1-2; 8 bases agree with TRBD1. CDR3 size: 14 residues. Germline V CDR1 and CDR2: MNHEY, SVGAGI. The V segment lost 2 bases and the J segment 4 bases; nucleotides outside the gene matches: 3. CDR3 residues: CASSYDRGSYGYTF. DNA of the CDR3: TGTGCCAGCAGTTACGACAGGGGATCCTATGGCTACACCTTC.

The chain is built from TRBV7-8 and TRBJ1-5, with 7 bases matching TRBD1. Germline CDR1 SGHVS, CDR2 FQNEAQ. The junction had 4 bases not matched to a gene; V was cut back by 5 bases and J by 3 bases. The CDR3 runs 14 residues. The CDR3 loop reads CASSVQGLNQPQHF. CDR3 DNA: TGTGCCAGCAGCGTACAGGGGCTCAATCAGCCCCAGCATTTT.

The genes are TRBV2 and TRBJ1-2; 10 nucleotides match TRBD1. V dropped 7 bases and J dropped 3; count of bases not matched to a gene: 8. The CDR3 sequence is 15 residues long. Germline CDR1 reads SNHLY; CDR2 reads FYNNEI. CDR3 loop: CASTPIGQGDYGYTF. For the CDR3, the DNA is TGTGCCAGCACTCCTATAGGACAGGGGGACTATGGCTACACCTTC.

This chain joins TRBV11-2 and TRBJ2-2; TRBD1 agrees at 11 bases. J was trimmed by 7 bases and V by 5 bases; bases with no gene match: 6. CDR1 and CDR2 from the germline V gene are SGHAT and FQNNGV. The CDR3 runs to 15 residues. The CDR3 reads CASSRGQGAGGELFF. CDR3 nucleotide sequence: TGTGCCAGCAGCCGAGGACAGGGGGCCGGCGGGGAGCTGTTTTTT.

This chain links TRBV5-1 with TRBJ1-1; TRBD1 might be the D (5 bases). Between the trimmed V and J ends, which lost 4 bases and 0 bases, there was a span of 19 bases. The germline gives CDR1 SGHRS, CDR2 YFSETQ. The CDR3 is 17 amino acids. The CDR3 is CASSRTGQGLMNTEAFF. The CDR3 nucleotides are TGCGCCAGCAGCCGAACCGGTCAGGGCCTTATGAACACTGAAGCTTTCTTT.

This sequence joins TRBV3-1 (or the pseudogene TRBV3-2) and TRBJ1-6, with D possibly TRBD1 on 6 matching bases. Trimming pared 1 base from V and 5 bases from J, leaving 15 bases between. The CDR3 contains 17 residues. CDR1 is LGHDT, CDR2 YNNKEL, per germline (reference sequence). CDR3 DNA: TGTGCCAGCAGCCAAGTCGGGGGGGCCAAGAATAATTCACCCCTCCACTTT. Translation: CASSQVGGAKNNSPLHF.

The rearrangement links TRBV19 to TRBJ1-5, with TRBD1 identical over 8 bases. The V gene end was trimmed by 6 bases and the J gene end by 7 bases; junction bases not matched to a gene: 8. Germline values: CDR1 LNHDA, CDR2 SQIVND (reference sequence). The CDR3 consists of 14 residues. CDR3 sequence (DNA): TGTGCCAGTAGCCTTGGACAGGGAGGACAGCCCCAGCATTTT. Translation gives CASSLGQGGQPQHF.

This chain uses TRBV5-4 with TRBJ1-2, with a possible D match to TRBD1 (5 bases). The CDR3 is 14 amino acids. In germline, CDR1 is SGHNT, CDR2 YYREEE (reference sequence). V was pared by 0 bases and J by 0 bases, with 6 bases between. The chain's CDR3 is CASSLGGSNYGYTF. CDR3 coding DNA: TGTGCCAGCAGCTTGGGGGGCTCTAACTATGGCTACACCTTC. Looking up the rest from reference TRBV5-4 and TRBJ1-2 gives the full variable domain: ETGVTQSPTHLIKTRGQQVTLRCSSQSGHNTVSWYQQALGQGPQFIFQYYREEENGRGNFPPRFSGLQFPNYSSELNVNALELDDSALYLCASSLGGSNYGYTFGSGTRLTVV.

The V and J genes are TRBV28 and TRBJ2-2; 8 positions agree with TRBD1. CDR3 length: 14 residues. The germline V gene encodes CDR1 MDHEN and CDR2 SYDVKM. V lost 7 bases, J lost 2 bases, and 3 bases stayed unmatched. CDR3 in amino acids: CASNRGTNTGELFF. CDR3 bases: TGTGCCAGCAACAGGGGGACTAACACCGGGGAGCTGTTTTTT.